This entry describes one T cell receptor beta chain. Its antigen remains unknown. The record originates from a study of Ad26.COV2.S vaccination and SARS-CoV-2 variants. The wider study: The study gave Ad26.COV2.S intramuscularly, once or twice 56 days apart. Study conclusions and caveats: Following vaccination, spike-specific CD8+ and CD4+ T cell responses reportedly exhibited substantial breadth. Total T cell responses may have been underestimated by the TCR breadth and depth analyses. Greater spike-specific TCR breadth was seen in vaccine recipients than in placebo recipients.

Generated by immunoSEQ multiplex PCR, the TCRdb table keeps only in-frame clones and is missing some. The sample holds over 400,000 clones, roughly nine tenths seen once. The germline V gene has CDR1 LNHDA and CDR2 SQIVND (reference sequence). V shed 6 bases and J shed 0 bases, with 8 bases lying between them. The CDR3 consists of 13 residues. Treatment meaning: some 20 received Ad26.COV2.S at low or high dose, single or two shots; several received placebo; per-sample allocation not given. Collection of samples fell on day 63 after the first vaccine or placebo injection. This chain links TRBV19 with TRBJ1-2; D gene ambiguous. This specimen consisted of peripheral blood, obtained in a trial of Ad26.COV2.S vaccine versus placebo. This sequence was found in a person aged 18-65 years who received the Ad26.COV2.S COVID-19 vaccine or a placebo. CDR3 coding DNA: TGTGCCAGTAGACAGTCAGCTAACTATGGCTACACCTTC. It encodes CASRQSANYGYTF.